The clone carrying this T cell receptor (beta chain) occurred once. The junction differs from germline at one of its ends, possibly a read error. This CDR3 is 13 amino acids long. In germline, CDR1 is MDHEN, CDR2 SYDVKM. The sample is drawn from a study of OX40 agonist ivuxolimab in advanced cancers. Clones were sequenced by immunoSEQ multiplex PCR, and TCRdb holds only the in-frame ones, with some missing. The sample lists more than 80,000 clones, 85% to 95% occurring once. The chain has TRBV28 and TRBJ1-2; D possibly corresponds to TRBD1 (5 bases). The sequencing here drew on CD4+ or CD8+ T cells sorted from blood, taken in a trial of the OX40 agonist ivuxolimab. The sequence came from an adult with an advanced solid tumor such as melanoma, head and neck, liver or kidney cancer. CDR3 loop: CATSQGSKYGYTF. DNA of the CDR3: TGTGCCACCAGCCAGGGCTCTAAATATGGCTACACCTTC.